The clone carrying this T cell receptor (beta chain) was seen a few times. Its specificity is not known. Time point described: persistent/refractory GD, antithyroid drugs over 5 years with positive TRAb. From RNA extracted from PBMCs, the TCR library was made. These data come from a study of regulatory T cells in long-lasting Graves disease. Broader study findings: Sample size, which was small, may have reduced accuracy.

Trimming at V came to 4 bases and at J to 2 bases, leaving 3 bases not matched to a gene. The CDR3 has 14 residues. Germline CDR1 is MDHEN and CDR2 is SYDVKM. Building the TCR beta libraries relied on iRepertoire HTBI primers, and CDR3 regions underwent Arm-PCR. TCRdb re-called the multiplex PCR reads through MiXCR, storing one row per CDR3 protein. Seen here are about 290,000 distinct CDR3 sequences, around 21% observed once, and the top ten hold around three fifths. Sequenced material: peripheral blood mononuclear cells (PBMCs), taken when the disease was refractory, from a patient treated with antithyroid drugs. The rearrangement joins TRBV28 to TRBJ2-3; 7 bases are a match to TRBD1. The origin of this receptor is a female donor with Graves disease. The CDR3 here is CASSSGQYTDTQYF. In DNA, the CDR3 is TGTGCCAGCAGTTCGGGACAGTACACAGATACGCAGTATTTT.